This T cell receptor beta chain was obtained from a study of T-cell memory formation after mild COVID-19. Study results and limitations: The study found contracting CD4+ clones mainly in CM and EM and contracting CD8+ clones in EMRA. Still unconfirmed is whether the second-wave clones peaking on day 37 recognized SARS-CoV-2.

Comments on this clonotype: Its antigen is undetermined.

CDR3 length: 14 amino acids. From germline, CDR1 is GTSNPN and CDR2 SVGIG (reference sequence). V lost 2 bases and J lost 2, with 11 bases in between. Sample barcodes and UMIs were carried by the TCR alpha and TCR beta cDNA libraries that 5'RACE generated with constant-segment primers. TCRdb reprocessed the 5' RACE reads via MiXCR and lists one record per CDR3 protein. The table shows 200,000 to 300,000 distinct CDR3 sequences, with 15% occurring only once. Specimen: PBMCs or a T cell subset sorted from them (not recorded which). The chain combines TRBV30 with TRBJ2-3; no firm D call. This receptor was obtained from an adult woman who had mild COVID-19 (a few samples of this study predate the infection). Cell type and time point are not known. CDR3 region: CAWSSSFVTDTQYF. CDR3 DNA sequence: TGTGCCTGGAGTTCCAGTTTTGTCACAGATACGCAGTATTTT.